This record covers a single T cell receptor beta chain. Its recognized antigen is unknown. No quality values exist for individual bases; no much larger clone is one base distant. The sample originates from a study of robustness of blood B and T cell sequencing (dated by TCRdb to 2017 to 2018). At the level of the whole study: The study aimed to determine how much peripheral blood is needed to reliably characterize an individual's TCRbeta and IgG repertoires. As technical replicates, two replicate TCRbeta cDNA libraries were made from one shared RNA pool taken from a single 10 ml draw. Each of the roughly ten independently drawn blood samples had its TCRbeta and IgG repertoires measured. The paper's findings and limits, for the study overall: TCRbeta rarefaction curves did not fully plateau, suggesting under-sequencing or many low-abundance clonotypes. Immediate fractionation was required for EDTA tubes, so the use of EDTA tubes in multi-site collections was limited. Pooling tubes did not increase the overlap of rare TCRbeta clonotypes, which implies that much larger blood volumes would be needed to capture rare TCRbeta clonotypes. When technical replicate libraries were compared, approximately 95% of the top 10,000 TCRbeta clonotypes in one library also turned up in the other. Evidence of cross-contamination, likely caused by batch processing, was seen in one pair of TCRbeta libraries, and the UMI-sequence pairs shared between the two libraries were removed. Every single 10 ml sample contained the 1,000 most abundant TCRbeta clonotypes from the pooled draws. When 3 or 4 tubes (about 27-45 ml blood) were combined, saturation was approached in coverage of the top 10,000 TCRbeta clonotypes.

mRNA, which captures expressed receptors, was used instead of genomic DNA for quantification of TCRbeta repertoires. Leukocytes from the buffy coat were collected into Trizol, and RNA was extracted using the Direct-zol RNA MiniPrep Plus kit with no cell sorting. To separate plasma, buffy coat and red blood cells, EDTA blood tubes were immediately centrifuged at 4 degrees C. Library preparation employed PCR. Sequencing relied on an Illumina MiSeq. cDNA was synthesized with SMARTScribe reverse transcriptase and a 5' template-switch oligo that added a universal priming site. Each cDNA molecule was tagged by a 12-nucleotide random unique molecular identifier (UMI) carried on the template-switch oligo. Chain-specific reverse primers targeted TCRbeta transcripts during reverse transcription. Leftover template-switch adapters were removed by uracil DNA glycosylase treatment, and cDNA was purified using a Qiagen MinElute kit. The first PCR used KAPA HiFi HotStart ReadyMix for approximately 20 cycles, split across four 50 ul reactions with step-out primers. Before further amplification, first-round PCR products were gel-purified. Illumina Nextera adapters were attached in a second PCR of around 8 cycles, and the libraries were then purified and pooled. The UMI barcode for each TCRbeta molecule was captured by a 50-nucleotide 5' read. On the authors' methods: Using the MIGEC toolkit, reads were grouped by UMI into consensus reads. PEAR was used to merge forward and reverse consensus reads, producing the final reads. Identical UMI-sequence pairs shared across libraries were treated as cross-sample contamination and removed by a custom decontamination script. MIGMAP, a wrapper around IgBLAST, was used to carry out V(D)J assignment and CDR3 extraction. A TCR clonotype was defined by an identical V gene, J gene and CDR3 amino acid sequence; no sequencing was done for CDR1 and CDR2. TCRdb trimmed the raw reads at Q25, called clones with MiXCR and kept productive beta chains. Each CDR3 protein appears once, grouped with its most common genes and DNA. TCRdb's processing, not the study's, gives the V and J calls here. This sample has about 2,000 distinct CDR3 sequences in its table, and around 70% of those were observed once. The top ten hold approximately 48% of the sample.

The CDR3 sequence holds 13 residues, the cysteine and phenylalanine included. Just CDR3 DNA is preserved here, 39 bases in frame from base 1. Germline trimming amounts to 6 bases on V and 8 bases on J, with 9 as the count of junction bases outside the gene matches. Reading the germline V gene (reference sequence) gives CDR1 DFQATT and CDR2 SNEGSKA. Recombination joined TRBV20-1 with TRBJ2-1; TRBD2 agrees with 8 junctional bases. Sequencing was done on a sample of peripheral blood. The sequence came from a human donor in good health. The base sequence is TGCAGTGCCACGAGCGGGGGTAAAGATGAGCAGTTCTTC. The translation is CSATSGGKDEQFF.